These 6 T cell receptor beta chains originate from one sample sequenced in a study of beta chain features in type 1 diabetes listed by TCRdb under 2018. Points the paper makes about the study in general: In all four CD4+ subsets, TCRB CDR3 length was moderately but significantly shorter in type 1 diabetes patients.

Their antigens remain unidentified. Receptors were amplified or captured by the immunoSEQ multiplex PCR assay. The entire isolated RNA was reverse transcribed using the High Capacity cDNA Reverse Transcription Kit, and thus expressed TCRB transcripts were sequenced. What TCRdb holds here is the immuneACCESS table cut down to in-frame rearrangements. Part of the clones is not present; checked against another copy, under half of the missing clones reflect an unresolved V gene, and the others are unexplained. For this sample the table gives roughly 150,000 clones, of which approximately 8.1% were detected only once. The top ten clones comprise approximately 0.85% of the sample. The sequenced sample was central memory CD4+ T cells from blood. The receptors stem from a woman aged 40 to 50 with type 1 diabetes.

This clone was detected a few times. This chain uses TRBV19 with TRBJ2-1, with 8 bases aligning to TRBD2. Per germline, CDR1 LNHDA and CDR2 SQIVND (reference sequence). CDR3 size: 16 residues. Germline trimming cut 5 bases from V and 0 bases from J; bases unmatched to any gene: 6. Here the CDR3 reads CASSASGQSSYNEQFF. In DNA form, the CDR3 reads TGTGCCAGTAGTGCTAGCGGGCAGAGCTCCTACAATGAGCAGTTCTTC.

For this clone: In the same sample, other DNA sequences code for this CDR3. V and J are TRBV25-1 and TRBJ2-5; 7 bases line up with TRBD2. CDR1 is MGHDK and CDR2 is SYGVNS in the germline V gene. The junction had 4 bases not matched to a gene; V was cut back by 8 bases and J by 4 bases. The CDR3 covers 12 residues. CDR3 in amino acids: CASGRGGETQYF. As DNA, the CDR3 is TGTGCCAGCGGGAGGGGAGGAGAGACCCAGTACTTC.

V gene TRBV27 combines with J gene TRBJ2-2; TRBD2 matches at 9 bases. Germline V gene lookup returns CDR1 MNHEY and CDR2 SMNVEV (reference sequence). The J segment lost 2 bases and the V segment lost 6 bases, leaving 7 bases of the junction unmatched. This CDR3 comprises 16 residues. CDR3 loop: CASRSASGVNTGELFF. The CDR3 nucleotides read TGTGCCAGCAGGTCTGCTAGCGGGGTTAACACCGGGGAGCTGTTTTTT.

In its sample, this clone was seen many times. The rearrangement uses TRBV10-3 and TRBJ2-7, with 8 bases matching TRBD2. Germline loops: CDR1 ENHRY, CDR2 SYGVKD. The CDR3 runs to 14 residues. With V trimmed by 2 bases and J by 5 bases, 5 bases remained unmatched. In nucleotides, the CDR3 is TGTGCCATCAGTGAGAAGCGGGAGCTCAACGAGCAGTACTTC. Translation gives CAISEKRELNEQYF.

The rearrangement uses TRBV28 and TRBJ2-1; TRBD2 is a possible D gene (5 bases). This CDR3 has 13 residues. CDR1 is MDHEN, CDR2 SYDVKM, per germline. The germline V and J ends were trimmed by 10 bases and 8 bases, with 18 bases remaining between them. The CDR3 is CATHIEGLHEQFF. The DNA of the CDR3 is TGTGCCACTCATATCGAGGGATTGCATGAGCAGTTCTTC.

The rearrangement links TRBV6-5 to TRBJ1-2; weak D call: TRBD1 (5 bases). The CDR3 loop spans 15 amino acids. Germline lookup yields CDR1 MNHEY and CDR2 SVGAGI. V was clipped by 0 bases and J by 4 bases, with 12 bases between them. The CDR3, as DNA: TGTGCCAGCAGTTACTCGATCAGGGTGTTCTATGGCTACACCTTC. It encodes CASSYSIRVFYGYTF.